Sequencing of this T cell receptor (beta chain) was carried out in a study of T cells after yellow fever vaccination. Findings and caveats of the study: Post-booster repertoires again held most primary-vaccination clones (about 96% CD4, roughly 88% CD8).

In its sample, this clonotype was seen a few times. The antigen is undetermined. Universal primer sites and UMIs were introduced during 5'RACE template-switching synthesis of TCR cDNA. A single record per CDR3 protein comes from TCRdb applying MiXCR to the 5' RACE reads. The sample consists of 510,000 or so distinct CDR3 sequences, 15% to 20% of them appearing once. The specimen was PBMCs, collected 15 days after the yellow fever booster vaccination. The clonotype originates from a man between 25 and 39 years old who received the YFV17D yellow fever vaccine.

The CDR3 nucleotides read TGTGCCACCAGCAGAGAGTATCAGCCCCAGCATTTT. This gives the protein CATSREYQPQHF. V gene TRBV15 combines with J gene TRBJ1-5; D call uncertain. The CDR3 runs to 12 residues. Germline V lookup: CDR1 LNHNV, CDR2 YYDKDF (reference sequence). V dropped 0 bases and J dropped 5 bases, with 2 bases sitting between them.